This passage covers 2 T cell receptor beta chains from one sample sequenced in a study of molecular identifiers for immune sequencing clone quantification. TCRdb re-called the PCR reads through MiXCR, storing one row per CDR3 protein. The table has around 460,000 distinct CDR3 sequences, about 21% seen once. Input material: naive CD8+ T cells from blood, with Jurkat cell RNA spiked in. Subset specified: FACS-sorted CD8+CD4-CCR7+CD45RA+ naive T cells. Every receptor here comes from a human donor in good health. Some libraries in this study had Jurkat cell RNA spiked in.

Only a few counts were recorded for this clonotype. The V and J genes are TRBV10-3 and TRBJ2-7; TRBD1 matches at 10 bases. V dropped 9 bases and J dropped 2; count of bases not matched to a gene: 4. Germline V lookup: CDR1 ENHRY, CDR2 SYGVKD. The CDR3 is made up of 13 amino acids. The CDR3 DNA follows: TGTGCCATGGGGGACAGGGGTACCTACGAGCAGTACTTC. This sequence encodes CAMGDRGTYEQYF.

To note about this clonotype: An end of the junction differs from the germline gene, which may be a read error. The gene calls are TRBV7-9 and TRBJ2-1; the D gene is possibly TRBD2 (6 bases). CDR3 length: 15 residues. Germline V gene data show CDR1 as SEHNR and CDR2 as FQNEAQ (reference sequence). DNA for the CDR3: TGTGCCAGCAGCTTATCTGGGACTTACTACATTGAGCAGTTCTTC. The encoded protein is CASSLSGTYYIEQFF.